The rows below give T cell receptor beta chains drawn from one sample of a study of response to subunit inactivated influenza vaccine. A single record per CDR3 protein comes from TCRdb applying MiXCR to the RT-PCR reads. The table has about 530,000 distinct CDR3 sequences, 10% to 15% seen once; the top ten hold approximately 14%. Material: PBMCs from blood, obtained more than 35 days after vaccination. These receptors originate from a man aged 50 to 60 who received an inactivated influenza vaccine. The CDR3 runs from the conserved cysteine through the conserved F or W. The D gene is left open where the match is weak. Clone sizes are given selectively: once, few, many, or a class where the clone is expanded.

v_gene,d_gene,j_gene,abundance,CDR3aa,CDR3nt
TRBV7-2,NA,TRBJ2-7,few,CASSLGFVSYEQYF,TGTGCCAGCAGCTTAGGGTTCGTTTCCTACGAGCAGTACTTC
TRBV7-2,TRBD2,TRBJ2-7,few,CASSRGLAGFGYEQYF,TGTGCCAGCAGCAGGGGACTAGCGGGATTCGGCTACGAGCAGTACTTC
TRBV5-1,NA,TRBJ1-4,few,CASSLVGEPEKLFF,TGCGCCAGCAGCTTGGTAGGGGAACCTGAAAAACTGTTTTTT
TRBV6-5,NA,TRBJ1-1,NA,CASSSFGGNTEAFF,TGTGCCAGCAGTTCGTTCGGGGGGAACACTGAAGCTTTCTTT
TRBV5-1,TRBD1,TRBJ2-7,NA,CASSLAPTGPAYEQYF,TGCGCCAGCAGCTTGGCCCCGACAGGGCCGGCCTACGAGCAGTACTTC
TRBV7-9,TRBD2,TRBJ2-1,few,CASSILGLAYNNEQFF,TGTGCCAGCAGCATCCTGGGACTAGCGTATAACAATGAGCAGTTCTTC
TRBV6-2/TRBV6-3,NA,TRBJ2-4,few,CASSSRDTLAKNIQYF,TGTGCCAGCAGTTCCCGGGACACCTTAGCCAAAAACATTCAGTACTTC
TRBV5-1,NA,TRBJ2-3,NA,CASSFKGSPTDTQYF,TGCGCCAGCAGCTTTAAGGGGTCCCCCACAGATACGCAGTATTTT
TRBV7-2,TRBD2,TRBJ2-1,NA,CASSLQGAGVADEQFF,TGTGCCAGCAGCTTACAGGGTGCGGGAGTAGCTGATGAGCAGTTCTTC
TRBV7-2,NA,TRBJ2-2,few,CASGATGTGELFF,TGTGCCAGCGGCGCTACAGGCACCGGGGAGCTGTTTTTT
TRBV6-1,NA,TRBJ1-5,few,CASSPGHNQPQHF,TGTGCCAGCAGTCCGGGGCACAATCAGCCCCAGCATTTT
TRBV6-5,NA,TRBJ2-3,few,CASSRRGYTQYF,TGTGCCAGCAGCCGGCGCGGGTATACGCAGTATTTT
TRBV4-2,NA,TRBJ2-2,NA,CASSQEFRGGLFF,TGTGCCAGCAGCCAAGAGTTCCGGGGAGGGCTGTTTTTT
TRBV15,NA,TRBJ1-2,NA,CATSGGDPGGYYGYTF,TGTGCCACCAGCGGGGGAGACCCGGGCGGCTACTATGGCTACACCTTC
TRBV10-3,NA,TRBJ1-2,many,CAISESWGQGGYGYTF,TGTGCCATCAGTGAGTCTTGGGGGCAGGGCGGCTATGGCTACACCTTC
TRBV29-1,TRBD2,TRBJ2-1,few,CSVEPSGTYNEQFF,TGCAGCGTTGAGCCTAGCGGAACCTACAATGAGCAGTTCTTC
TRBV7-9,NA,TRBJ2-5,many,CASNTGQGSETQYF,TGTGCCAGCAACACCGGGCAGGGTTCGGAGACCCAGTACTTC
TRBV7-8,TRBD2,TRBJ2-1,few,CASSLGVGTNPYNEQFF,TGTGCCAGCAGCTTAGGTGTGGGGACTAACCCTTACAATGAGCAGTTCTTC
TRBV7-9,NA,TRBJ2-7,NA,CASSLTQSSYEQYF,TGTGCCAGCAGCTTAACCCAGAGCTCCTACGAGCAGTACTTC
TRBV11-2,TRBD1,TRBJ1-6,NA,CASSLGWDRGSPLHF,TGTGCCAGCAGCTTAGGTTGGGACAGGGGCTCACCCCTCCACTTT